This T cell receptor (beta chain) is from a study of beta chain features in type 1 diabetes. As concerns this clone: Its matching antigen is unknown.

Every sorted population was more than 98% pure. Every bit of the isolated RNA underwent reverse transcription, so sequencing read expressed TCRB transcripts. Deep immunoSEQ sequencing covered naive, central memory and regulatory T cell samples. Here immunoSEQ multiplex PCR was the method, and the copy in TCRdb shows in-frame clones only, minus some. Here the sample spans approximately 400,000 clones, about 15% being singletons. Study results and limitations: A greater similarity of naive, central memory and Treg TCRB repertoires was seen among patients than among healthy donors. No resolution was reached here on whether HLA type influences TCRB rearrangement.

CDR3 length: 14 amino acids. V dropped 3 bases and J dropped 2; count of bases not matched to a gene: 1. Germline V gives CDR1 SNHLY, CDR2 FYNNEI. The chain is built from TRBV2 and TRBJ2-7; 10 positions match TRBD1. The sample comprised naive CD4+ T cells from blood. The sequence was collected from a woman aged 18-29 years in good health. In DNA form, the CDR3 reads TGTGCCAGCAGTGATGGACAGGGGGCCTACGAGCAGTACTTC. Protein product: CASSDGQGAYEQYF. The variable domain in full, completed from reference TRBV2 and TRBJ2-7, reads EPEVTQTPSHQVTQMGQEVILRCVPISNHLYFYWYRQILGQKVEFLVSFYNNEISEKSEIFDDQFSVERPDGSNFTLKIRSTKLEDSAMYFCASSDGQGAYEQYFGPGTRLTVT.